One T cell receptor (beta chain) is described in this entry. This record comes from a study of T cell responses to AZD1222 COVID-19 vaccine. This CDR3 is built from 15 residues. The ends lost 0 bases at V and 4 bases at J; junction bases unmatched: 4. In germline, CDR1 is SGHRS, CDR2 YFSETQ. The data were produced by immunoSEQ multiplex PCR, yet TCRdb's version contains in-frame clones alone and is incomplete. The table records about 94,000 clones, 85% to 90% of them present only once. The genes are TRBV5-1 and TRBJ2-5, with 9 bases identical to TRBD1. This sample comprised peripheral blood, obtained 28 days after the second AZD1222 dose. This clonotype was obtained from an adult who received the AZD1222 COVID-19 vaccine. The CDR3 sequence is CASSLGQGVGETQYF. The CDR3 DNA follows: TGCGCCAGCAGCTTGGGACAGGGGGTGGGAGAGACCCAGTACTTC.